This TCR beta chain is from a study of blood T cell repertoires in COVID-19. Study at large: COVID-19 samples from acute and convalescent phases originated in the United States, Italy and Spain. PBMCs, B-cell-depleted T cells, or T cells provided the cDNA or gDNA that made up the material.

With 3 bases removed from V and 5 bases from J, the gap between germline ends came to 10 bases. CDR3 size: 13 residues. The germline CDR1 and CDR2 sequences are MDHEN and SYDVKM. Authors' analysis steps: Nucleated cell number was recorded as an estimate derived from reference gene primer amplification. Here immunoSEQ multiplex PCR was the method, and the copy in TCRdb shows in-frame clones only, minus some. The V and J calls and clone size are taken from that table; D and trimming were inferred from the DNA. The sample has some 170,000 clones, about 81% seen once. The V and J genes are TRBV28 and TRBJ1-2, with TRBD1 as a possible D gene (5 bases). The receptor's source is a woman aged 70 to 79 with acute or convalescent COVID-19. Source material: peripheral blood. The CDR3 region is CASSFAQGYGYTF. CDR3 in DNA: TGTGCCAGCAGTTTCGCGCAGGGATATGGCTACACCTTC.